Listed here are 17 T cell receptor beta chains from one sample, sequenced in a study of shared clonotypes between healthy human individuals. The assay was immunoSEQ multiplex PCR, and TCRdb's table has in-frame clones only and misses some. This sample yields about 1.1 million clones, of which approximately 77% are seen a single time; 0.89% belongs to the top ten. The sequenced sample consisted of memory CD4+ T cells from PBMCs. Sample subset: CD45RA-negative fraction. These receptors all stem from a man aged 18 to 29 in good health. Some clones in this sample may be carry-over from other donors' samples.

CDR3 coding DNA: TGTGCCAGCAGTTTATCGAGGACTAGCGGCACCTACGAGCAGTACTTC. Its translation: CASSLSRTSGTYEQYF. The J gene is TRBJ2-7, the V gene TRBV28; 10 nucleotides align to TRBD2. Trimming removed 1 base from V and 2 bases from J; junction bases left unmatched: 5. This CDR3 has 16 amino acids. Per the germline V gene, CDR1 is MDHEN and CDR2 is SYDVKM.

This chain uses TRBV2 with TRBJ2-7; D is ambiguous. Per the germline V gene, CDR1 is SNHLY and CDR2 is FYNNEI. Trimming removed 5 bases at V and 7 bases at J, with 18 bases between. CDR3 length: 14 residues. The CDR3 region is CASSSRSPVREQYF. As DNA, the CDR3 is TGTGCCAGCAGTTCTAGAAGCCCTGTCCGTGAGCAGTACTTC.

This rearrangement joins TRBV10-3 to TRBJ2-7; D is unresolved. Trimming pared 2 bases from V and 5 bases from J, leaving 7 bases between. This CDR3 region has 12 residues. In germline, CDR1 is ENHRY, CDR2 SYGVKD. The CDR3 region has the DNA TGTGCCATCAGTGAGATCCGGAACGAGCAGTACTTC. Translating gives CAISEIRNEQYF.

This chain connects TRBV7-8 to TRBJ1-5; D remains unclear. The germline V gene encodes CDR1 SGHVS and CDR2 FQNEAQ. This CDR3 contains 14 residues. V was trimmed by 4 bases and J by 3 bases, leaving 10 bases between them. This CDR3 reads CASSYGRDNQPQHF. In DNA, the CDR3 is TGTGCCAGCAGCTACGGCCGTGACAATCAGCCCCAGCATTTT.

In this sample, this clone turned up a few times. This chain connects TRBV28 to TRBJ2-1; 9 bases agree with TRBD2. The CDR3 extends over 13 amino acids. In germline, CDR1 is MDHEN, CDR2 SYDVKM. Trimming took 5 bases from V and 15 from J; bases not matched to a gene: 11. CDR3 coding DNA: TGTGCCAGCAGTCGCGGGAGGGAACCCAGTCCGTTCTTC. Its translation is CASSRGREPSPFF.

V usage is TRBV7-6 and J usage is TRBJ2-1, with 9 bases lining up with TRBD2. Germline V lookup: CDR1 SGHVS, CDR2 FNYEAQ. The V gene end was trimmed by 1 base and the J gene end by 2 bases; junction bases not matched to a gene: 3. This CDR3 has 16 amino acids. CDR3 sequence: CASSLVSGSPYNEQFF. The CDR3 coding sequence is TGTGCCAGCAGCTTAGTTAGCGGGAGTCCCTACAATGAGCAGTTCTTC.

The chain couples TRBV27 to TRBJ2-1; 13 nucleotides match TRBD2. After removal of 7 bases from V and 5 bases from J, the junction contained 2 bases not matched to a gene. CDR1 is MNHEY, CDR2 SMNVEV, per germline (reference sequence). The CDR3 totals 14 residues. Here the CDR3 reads CASTTSGRDNEQFF. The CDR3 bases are TGTGCCAGCACCACTAGCGGGAGGGACAATGAGCAGTTCTTC.

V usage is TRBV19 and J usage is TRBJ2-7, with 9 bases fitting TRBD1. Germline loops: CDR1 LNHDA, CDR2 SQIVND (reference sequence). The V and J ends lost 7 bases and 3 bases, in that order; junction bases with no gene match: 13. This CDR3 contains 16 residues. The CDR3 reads CASTPKGTGYFYEQYF. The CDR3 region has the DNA TGTGCCAGTACCCCCAAGGGGACAGGGTATTTCTACGAGCAGTACTTC.

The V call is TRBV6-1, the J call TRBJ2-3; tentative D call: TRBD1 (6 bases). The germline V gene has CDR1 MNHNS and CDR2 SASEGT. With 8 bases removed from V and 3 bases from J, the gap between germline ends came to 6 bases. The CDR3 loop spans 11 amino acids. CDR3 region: CASDRTDTQYF. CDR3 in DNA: TGTGCCAGCGACAGGACAGATACGCAGTATTTT.

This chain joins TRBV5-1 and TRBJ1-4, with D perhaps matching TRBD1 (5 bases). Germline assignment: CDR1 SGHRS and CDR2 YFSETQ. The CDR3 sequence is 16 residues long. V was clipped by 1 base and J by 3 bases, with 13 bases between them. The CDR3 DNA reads TGCGCCAGCAGCTTGTTTGGTGTGGGGGCTAATGAAAAACTGTTTTTT. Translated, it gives CASSLFGVGANEKLFF.

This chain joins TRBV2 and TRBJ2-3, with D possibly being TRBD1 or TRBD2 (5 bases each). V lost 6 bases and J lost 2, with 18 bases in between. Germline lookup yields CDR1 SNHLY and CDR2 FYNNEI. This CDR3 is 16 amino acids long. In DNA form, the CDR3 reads TGTGCCAGCAGGAGAGGGGCTCAACGGAACACAGATACGCAGTATTTT. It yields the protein CASRRGAQRNTDTQYF.

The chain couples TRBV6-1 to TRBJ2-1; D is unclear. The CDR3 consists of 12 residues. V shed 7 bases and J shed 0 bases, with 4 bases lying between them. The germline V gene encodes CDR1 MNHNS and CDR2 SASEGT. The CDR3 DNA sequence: TGTGCCAGCACCGCCTCCTACAATGAGCAGTTCTTC. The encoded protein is CASTASYNEQFF.

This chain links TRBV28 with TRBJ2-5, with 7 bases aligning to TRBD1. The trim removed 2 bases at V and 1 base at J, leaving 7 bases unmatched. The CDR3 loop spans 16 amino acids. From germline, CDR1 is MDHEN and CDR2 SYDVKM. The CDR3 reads CASSLTNRGRQETQYF. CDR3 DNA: TGTGCCAGCAGTTTAACAAACAGGGGCCGCCAAGAGACCCAGTACTTC.

Here the CDR3 DNA reads TGCGCCAGCAGCTTGGAAGGGTATGGCGAGCAGTACTTC. Amino acid sequence: CASSLEGYGEQYF. The rearrangement joins TRBV5-1 to TRBJ2-7, with D unresolved. CDR3 length: 13 residues. The ends were cut back, 0 bases at V and 6 bases at J, with 10 bases in the middle. Germline V gives CDR1 SGHRS, CDR2 YFSETQ.

The CDR3 reads CATSRGREGNTGELFF. The DNA for the CDR3 is TGTGCCACCAGCAGAGGGCGGGAGGGGAACACCGGGGAGCTGTTTTTT. The V and J genes are TRBV15 and TRBJ2-2, with 9 nucleotides matching TRBD2. The J segment lost 1 base and the V segment lost 1 base, leaving 1 base of the junction unmatched. Per germline, CDR1 LNHNV and CDR2 YYDKDF (reference sequence). The CDR3 has 16 residues.

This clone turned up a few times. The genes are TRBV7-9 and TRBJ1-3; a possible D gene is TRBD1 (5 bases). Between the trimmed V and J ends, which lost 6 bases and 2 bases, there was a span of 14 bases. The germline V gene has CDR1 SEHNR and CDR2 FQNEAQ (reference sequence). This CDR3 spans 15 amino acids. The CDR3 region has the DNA TGTGCCAGCAGTCTAACTCAGGGAACTGGAAACACCATATATTTT. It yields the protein CASSLTQGTGNTIYF. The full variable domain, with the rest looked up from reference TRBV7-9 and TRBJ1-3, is DTGVSQNPRHKITKRGQNVTFRCDPISEHNRLYWYRQTLGQGPEFLTYFQNEAQLEKSRLLSDRFSAERPKGSFSTLEIQRTEQGDSAMYLCASSLTQGTGNTIYFGEGSWLTVV.

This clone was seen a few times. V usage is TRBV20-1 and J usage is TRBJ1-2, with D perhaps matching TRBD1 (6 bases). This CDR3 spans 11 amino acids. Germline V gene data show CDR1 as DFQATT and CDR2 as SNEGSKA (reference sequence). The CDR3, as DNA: TGCAGGACAGGAAAAGACTATGGCTACACCTTC. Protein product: CRTGKDYGYTF.